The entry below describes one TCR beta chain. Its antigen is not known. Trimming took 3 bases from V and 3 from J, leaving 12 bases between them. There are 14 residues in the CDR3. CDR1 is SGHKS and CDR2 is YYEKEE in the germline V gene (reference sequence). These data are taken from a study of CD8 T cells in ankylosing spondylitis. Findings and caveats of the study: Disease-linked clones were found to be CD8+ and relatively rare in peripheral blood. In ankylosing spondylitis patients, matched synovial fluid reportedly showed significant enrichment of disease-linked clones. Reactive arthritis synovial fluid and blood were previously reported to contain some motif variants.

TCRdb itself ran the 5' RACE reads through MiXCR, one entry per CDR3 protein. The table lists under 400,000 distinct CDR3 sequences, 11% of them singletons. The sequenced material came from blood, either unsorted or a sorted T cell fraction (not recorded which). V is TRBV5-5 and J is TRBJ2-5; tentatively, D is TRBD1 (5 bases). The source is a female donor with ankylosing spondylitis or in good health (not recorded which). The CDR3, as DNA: TGTGCCAGCAGCTCTCTTCAGACAGAAGAGACCCAGTACTTC. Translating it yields CASSSLQTEETQYF.